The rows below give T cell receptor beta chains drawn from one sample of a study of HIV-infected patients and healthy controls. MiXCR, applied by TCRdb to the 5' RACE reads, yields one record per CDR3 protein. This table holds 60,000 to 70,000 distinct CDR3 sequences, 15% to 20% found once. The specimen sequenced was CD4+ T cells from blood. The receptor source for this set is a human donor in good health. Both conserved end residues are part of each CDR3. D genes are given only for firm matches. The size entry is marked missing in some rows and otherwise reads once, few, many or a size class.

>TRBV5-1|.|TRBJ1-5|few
TGCGCCAGCAGCTTGGTGGGAGGAGCGGATCAGCCCCAGCATTTT
CASSLVGGADQPQHF
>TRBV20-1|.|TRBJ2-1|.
TGCAGTGCTATCAGTATCGAGGACGTACCCTATCGCAATGAGCAGTTCTTC
CSAISIEDVPYRNEQFF
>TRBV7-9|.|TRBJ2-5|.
TGTGCCAGCAGCTTAGAAGACAGGTTCGAGACCCAGTACTTC
CASSLEDRFETQYF
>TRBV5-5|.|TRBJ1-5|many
TGTGCCAGCAGCTTGGGGGGGACCGCCGGGCCCCAGCATTTT
CASSLGGTAGPQHF
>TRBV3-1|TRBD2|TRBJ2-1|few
TGTGCCAGCAGGCCAGCGGGAGGCCCCTACAATGAGCAGTTCTTC
CASRPAGGPYNEQFF
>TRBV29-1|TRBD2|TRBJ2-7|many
TGCAGCGCCCTAGCGGGAGGGAGGGAGCAGTACTTC
CSALAGGREQYF
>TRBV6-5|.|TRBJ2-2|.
TGTGCCAGCAGTTACGAGGGTATCGGGGAGCTGTTTTTT
CASSYEGIGELFF
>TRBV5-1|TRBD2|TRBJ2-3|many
TGCGCCAGCAGCTTGAGACTAGCTACAGATACGCAGTATTTT
CASSLRLATDTQYF
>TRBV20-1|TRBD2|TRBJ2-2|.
TGCAGTGCTAGAGATAGACTAGCGGGAGGGGCCGGGGAGCTGTTTTTT
CSARDRLAGGAGELFF
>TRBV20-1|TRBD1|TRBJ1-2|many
TGCAGTGTTGGGACAGTCTATGGCTACACCTTC
CSVGTVYGYTF
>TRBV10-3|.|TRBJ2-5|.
TGTGCCATCTCCTCCGGAGTAGAGTCGGAGACCCAGTACTTC
CAISSGVESETQYF
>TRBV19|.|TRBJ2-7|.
TGTGCCAGCGGACGGGGCTACGAGCAGTACTTC
CASGRGYEQYF
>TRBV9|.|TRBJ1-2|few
TGTGCCAGCAGCGTAGACCCTGGCCTTAATGGCTACACCTTC
CASSVDPGLNGYTF
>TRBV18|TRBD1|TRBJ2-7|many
TGTGCCAGCTCGGGGCAGGGGGCTTACGAGCAGTACTTC
CASSGQGAYEQYF
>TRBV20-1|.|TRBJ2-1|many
TGCAGTGCACCTATCCCTAGTGGAGCAGGCGATGAGCAGTTCTTC
CSAPIPSGAGDEQFF
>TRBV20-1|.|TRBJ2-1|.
TGCAGTGCTAGAGATCTTCTAGCCCACAATGAGCAGTTCTTC
CSARDLLAHNEQFF
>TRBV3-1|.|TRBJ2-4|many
TGTGCCAGCAGCCAAGAATGGGCCGGCAGCAAAAACATTCAGTACTTC
CASSQEWAGSKNIQYF
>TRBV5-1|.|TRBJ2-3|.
TGCGCCAGCAGCTTCAGCGGATACAGCACAGATACGCAGTATTTT
CASSFSGYSTDTQYF
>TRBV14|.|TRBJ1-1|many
TGTGCCAGCAGCCCTTATGGTACAGCTAGTGAAGCTTTCTTT
CASSPYGTASEAFF
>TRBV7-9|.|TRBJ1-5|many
TGTGCCAGCAGCTTAGGAGGGCCGAATCAGCCCCAGCATTTT
CASSLGGPNQPQHF
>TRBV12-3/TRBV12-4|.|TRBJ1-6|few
TGTGCCAGCACTTCAGATTCACCCCTCCACTTT
CASTSDSPLHF
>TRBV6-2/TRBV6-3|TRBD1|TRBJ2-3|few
TGTGCCAGCAGGACAGGGGGCAAGGCGGATACGCAGTATTTT
CASRTGGKADTQYF
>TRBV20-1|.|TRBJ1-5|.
TGCAGTGCTAGTGGGAGGGGGAGTCAGCCCCAGCATTTT
CSASGRGSQPQHF
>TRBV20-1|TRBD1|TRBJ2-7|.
TGCAGTGCTAAGACAGGGGGCTCGTACGAGCAGTACTTC
CSAKTGGSYEQYF
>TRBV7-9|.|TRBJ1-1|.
TGTGCCAGCAAGACGGTGGGGAACACTGAAGCTTTCTTT
CASKTVGNTEAFF
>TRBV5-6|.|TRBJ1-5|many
TGTGCCAGCAGCCCTGGGACCGGGAGCAATCAGCCCCAGCATTTT
CASSPGTGSNQPQHF
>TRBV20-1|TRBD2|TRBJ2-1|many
TGCAGTGCTAGTAGCGGGAGGGCCCCCCTTATATCATACAATGAGCAGTTCTTC
CSASSGRAPLISYNEQFF
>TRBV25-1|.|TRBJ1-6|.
TGTGCCAGCAGTGAATCCGGACGGAGCTCCTATAATTCACCCCTCCACTTT
CASSESGRSSYNSPLHF
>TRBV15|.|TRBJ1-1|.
TGTGCCACCAGCCGGGGAGGGGCAGTAGTTGAAGCTTTCTTT
CATSRGGAVVEAFF
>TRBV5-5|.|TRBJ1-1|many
TGTGCCAGCAGCCTAATACAGGGTGAAGCTTTCTTT
CASSLIQGEAFF
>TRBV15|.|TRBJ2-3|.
TGTGCCACCAGCAGGGGGGACGGTACAGATACGCAGTATTTT
CATSRGDGTDTQYF